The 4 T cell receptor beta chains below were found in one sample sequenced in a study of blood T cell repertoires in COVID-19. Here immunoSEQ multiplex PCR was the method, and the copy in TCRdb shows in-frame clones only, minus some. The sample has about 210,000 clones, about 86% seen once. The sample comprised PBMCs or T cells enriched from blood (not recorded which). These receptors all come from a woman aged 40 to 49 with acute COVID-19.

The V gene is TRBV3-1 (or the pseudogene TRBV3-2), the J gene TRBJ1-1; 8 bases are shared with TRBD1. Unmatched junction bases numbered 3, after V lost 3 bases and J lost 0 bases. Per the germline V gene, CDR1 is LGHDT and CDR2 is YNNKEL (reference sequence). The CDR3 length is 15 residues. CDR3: CASSHRGLMNTEAFF. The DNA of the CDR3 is TGTGCCAGCAGCCACAGGGGGCTAATGAACACTGAAGCTTTCTTT.

CDR3 residues: CASSYKGLGGSPLHF. The CDR3 coding sequence is TGTGCCAGCAGTTACAAGGGGCTCGGGGGATCACCCCTCCACTTT. The chain recombines TRBV6-5 with TRBJ1-6, with D possibly matching TRBD1 (5 bases). Trimming shortened V by 2 bases and J by 10 bases, and 15 bases separated the two germline ends. This CDR3 spans 15 amino acids. Germline V gene lookup returns CDR1 MNHEY and CDR2 SVGAGI.

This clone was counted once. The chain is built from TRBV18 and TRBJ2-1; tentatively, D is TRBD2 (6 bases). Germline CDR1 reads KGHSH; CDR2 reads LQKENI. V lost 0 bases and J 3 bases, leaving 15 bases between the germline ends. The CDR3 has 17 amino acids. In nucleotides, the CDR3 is TGTGCCAGCTCACCACCGGGGTCGGGAGAGGGCTACAATGAGCAGTTCTTC. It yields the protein CASSPPGSGEGYNEQFF. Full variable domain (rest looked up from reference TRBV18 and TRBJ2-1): NAGVMQNPRHLVRRRGQEARLRCSPMKGHSHVYWYRQLPEEGLKFMVYLQKENIIDESGMPKERFSAEFPKEGPSILRIQQVVRGDSAAYFCASSPPGSGEGYNEQFFGPGTRLTVL.

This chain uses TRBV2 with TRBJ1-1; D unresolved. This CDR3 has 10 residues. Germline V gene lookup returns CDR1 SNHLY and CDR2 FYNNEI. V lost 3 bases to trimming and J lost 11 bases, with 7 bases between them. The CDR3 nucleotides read TGTGCCAGCAGTGACTTTGCGGCTTTCTTT. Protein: CASSDFAAFF.